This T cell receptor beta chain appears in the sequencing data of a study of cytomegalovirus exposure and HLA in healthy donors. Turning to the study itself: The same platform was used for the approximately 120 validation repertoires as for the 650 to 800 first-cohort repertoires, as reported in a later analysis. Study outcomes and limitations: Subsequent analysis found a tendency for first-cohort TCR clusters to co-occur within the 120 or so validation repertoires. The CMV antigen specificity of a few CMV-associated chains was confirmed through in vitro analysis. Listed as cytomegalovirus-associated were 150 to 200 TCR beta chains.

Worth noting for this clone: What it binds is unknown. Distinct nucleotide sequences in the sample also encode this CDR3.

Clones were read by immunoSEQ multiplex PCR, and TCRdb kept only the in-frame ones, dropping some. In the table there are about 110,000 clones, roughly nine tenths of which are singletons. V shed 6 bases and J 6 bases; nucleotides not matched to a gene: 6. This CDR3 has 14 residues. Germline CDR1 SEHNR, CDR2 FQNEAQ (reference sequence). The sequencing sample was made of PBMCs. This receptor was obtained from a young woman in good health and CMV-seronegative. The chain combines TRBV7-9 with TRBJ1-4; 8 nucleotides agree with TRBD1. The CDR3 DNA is TGTGCCAGCAGTTCAGGGACAGGTGATGAAAAACTGTTTTTT. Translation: CASSSGTGDEKLFF.